This passage covers 2 T cell receptor beta chains from one sample sequenced in a study of blood T cells in healthy people across ages. A second PCR, run for about 6 to 12 cycles, used a sample-barcoded 5' primer plus a J-beta primer mix. TCRdb processed the 5' RACE reads anew with MiXCR; each CDR3 protein has one entry. The table has fewer than 1,000,000 distinct CDR3 sequences, around two fifths seen once; the top ten hold about 19%. What was sequenced was blood. The source is a man in his fifties or sixties in good health.

This clonotype was seen only a few times. The chain links TRBV10-3 to TRBJ2-7; D is undetermined. The CDR3 runs 12 residues. V gave up 2 bases and J gave up 3 bases, with 5 bases separating them. CDR1 and CDR2 (germline): ENHRY, SYGVKD. The CDR3 region has the DNA TGTGCCATCAGTGAGGGGGACTACGAGCAGTACTTC. Protein product: CAISEGDYEQYF.

The J gene is TRBJ2-5, the V gene TRBV21-1; the table's D call, TRBD2, has no DNA check behind it. TRBV21-1 is listed as a pseudogene. The CDR3 has 17 amino acids. CDR3 protein: CASSRPSGGAGLQTQYF. The CDR3 DNA is TGTGCCAGCAGCAGACCTAGCGGGGGGGCCGGTCTACAGACCCAGTACTTC.